This T cell receptor beta chain was documented in a study of monozygotic twins with inflammatory bowel disease. TCRdb reprocessed the 5' RACE reads and reports one entry per CDR3 protein, with no DNA. The sample shows about 330,000 distinct CDR3 sequences, and 2% to 2.5% sits with its ten largest clones. There are 15 residues in the CDR3. Germline assignment: CDR1 LNHDA and CDR2 SQIVND (reference sequence). The sequenced sample was blood. This clonotype was obtained from a human donor with ulcerative colitis or Crohn's disease, or a healthy co-twin of an affected twin (not recorded which). The chain has TRBV19 and TRBJ2-2; there is no DNA to check the TCRdb D call of TRBD2. The CDR3 reads CASKTGTTYTGELFF.